This T cell receptor (beta chain) was recovered during a study of T cells after yellow fever vaccination (dated by TCRdb to between 2018 and 2021). In terms of the full investigation: The SMART-Seq v4 Ultra Low Input RNA kit was used to prepare libraries from fractions with low cell numbers. To follow T-cell clones before and after primary and booster YFV17D yellow fever vaccination, bulk TCR alpha and beta repertoires were sequenced over time. Blood was drawn at multiple timepoints before and after primary and secondary immunization, with bulk PBMC replicates and cell subsets isolated. Two healthy male donors, one aged 18 to 30 and one aged 30 to 40 years, made up the cohort. On the study overall, not on this receptor specifically: A small share of clonotypes was detected in both CD4 and CD8 compartments, with the overlap likely arising from convergent recombination. Computational filtering was required because FACS-sorted repertoires could contain abundant contaminating clonotypes from the bulk population. Most clones expanded after primary vaccination were re-detected after the booster (around 96% of CD4 and approximately 88% of CD8), suggesting broad memory maintenance. The study included only a couple of donors, which limits how far the findings can be generalized. The secondary T-cell response was found to be weaker but faster than the primary response, with a peak reached on day 5 rather than on day 15.

The treatment or condition label, read with the paper, signifies: live attenuated yellow fever vaccine strain. At each blood-draw timepoint, two biological replicates of bulk PBMCs were obtained. A standard Ficoll-Paque protocol was used to isolate PBMCs from peripheral blood. RNA was extracted with TriZol from bulk PBMCs, CD4 and CD8 fractions, and dextramer-positive and dextramer-negative fractions. This clonotype has a handful of counts. What antigen it recognizes has not been identified. No base qualities exist here, and no much larger clone lies one base off it. V loses 0 bases of germline sequence and J loses 0 bases, and the interval between the two ends is 6 bases. The CDR3 contains 14 residues, cysteine and phenylalanine counted. The DNA shown is the 42-base CDR3, in frame from base 1. The germline V gene sets CDR1 to SGDLS and CDR2 to YYNGEE. Synthesis of TCR cDNA relied on 5'RACE template switching, a step that introduced a universal primer site along with unique molecular identifiers. Priming for cDNA synthesis came from both the TCR alpha and TCR beta constant segments. Two PCR steps were used to amplify libraries, with sample barcodes and sequencing adapters being added in the second step. Sequencing of libraries was done on Illumina HiSeq 2500 (2x100 bp) or NovaSeq (2x150 bp). Turning to the authors' computational methods: Reads were demultiplexed and collapsed into UMI consensus sequences with MIGEC, and V(D)J alignment was performed with MiXCR. Vaccine-responding clonotypes were identified with edgeR using replicate PBMC samples, with FDR below 0.01 and a log2 fold change above 5 up to day 15 being required. Each bulk clonotype received a CD4 or CD8 identity based on whether the sequenced CD4 or CD8 repertoire contained that clonotype at higher abundance. TCRdb trimmed the raw reads at Q25, called clones with MiXCR and kept productive beta chains. Rows are combined by CDR3 protein, so each entry shows the most common genes and DNA. The V and J calls were determined by TCRdb, not by the authors. In all, the sample holds about 330,000 distinct CDR3 sequences, and roughly 6.8% of those were seen once. The ten largest clones represent roughly a sixth of the sample.

The sequence joins TRBV9 to TRBJ1-1, with no confident D gene call. This specimen consisted of PBMCs, obtained around 45 days after the first yellow fever vaccination. This sequence was found in a man between 18 and 29 years old who received the YFV17D yellow fever vaccine. Read as DNA, the sequence is TGTGCCAGCAGCGTAGGTCCTGTGAACACTGAAGCTTTCTTT. This codes for CASSVGPVNTEAFF.